This T cell receptor (beta chain) came from a study of shared clonotypes between healthy human individuals. The CDR3 is made up of 15 amino acids. Per the germline V gene, CDR1 is MNHEY and CDR2 is SVGAGI. Trimming cost V 0 bases and J 0 bases, with 8 bases left between them. Produced via immunoSEQ multiplex PCR; TCRdb's table is partial and in-frame only. The data contain roughly 2.2 million clones, about 90% of them seen just once; the ten biggest clones take up 0.37%. This receptor was obtained from a man aged 18 to 29 in good health. Some clones in this sample may be carry-over from other donors' samples. This chain joins TRBV6-5 and TRBJ1-1; D is undetermined. The sequencing sample was made of naive CD4+ T cells from PBMCs. As to subset: CD45RA+ positively selected. CDR3 residues: CASSYSRRMNTEAFF. The CDR3 DNA reads as TGTGCCAGCAGTTACTCGAGGCGGATGAACACTGAAGCTTTCTTT.